The entry that follows covers one TCR beta chain sequence. The target antigen is unknown. Patients had blood sampled at baseline and again on cycle 4 day 1 and cycle 7 day 1. Sequencing was performed with immunoSEQ multiplex PCR; in TCRdb, only in-frame clones are kept and a portion is missing. The sample consists of about 79,000 clones, about 85% of them appearing once. The entry originates in a study of OX40 agonist ivuxolimab in advanced cancers. Study-wide context: Partial responses occurred in three patients (one hepatocellular carcinoma, two cutaneous melanoma). Study-wide findings and caveats: More expanded clones were found, on average, in CD8+ than in CD4+ T cells. Patients who responded partially at 0.1-3.0 mg/kg showed clonal expansion ranking among the lowest.

From germline, CDR1 is SGHRS and CDR2 YFSETQ. The CDR3 contains 16 residues. The junction had 3 bases not matched to a gene; V was cut back by 4 bases and J by 0 bases. The clonotype originates from an adult with an advanced solid tumor such as melanoma, head and neck, liver or kidney cancer. The genes are TRBV5-1 and TRBJ2-3; TRBD2 agrees at 12 bases. The sample consisted of CD4+ or CD8+ T cells sorted from blood, taken in a trial of the OX40 agonist ivuxolimab. CDR3 DNA sequence: TGCGCCAGCAGCCTAGCGGGAGGGTATAGCACAGATACGCAGTATTTT. Translated, it gives CASSLAGGYSTDTQYF.